These 29 T cell receptor beta chains originate from one sample sequenced in a study of OX40 agonist ivuxolimab in advanced cancers. TCRdb's copy holds only in-frame clones and misses some; the assay was immunoSEQ multiplex PCR. The repertoire holds around 58,000 clones, with approximately 83% as singletons. The specimen was CD4+ or CD8+ T cells sorted from blood, collected in a trial of the OX40 agonist ivuxolimab. These receptor sequences come from an adult with an advanced solid tumor such as melanoma, head and neck, liver or kidney cancer.

The chain links TRBV19 to TRBJ2-6; D might be TRBD1 (5 bases). V was shortened by 9 bases and J by 4 bases, with 7 bases between the two germline ends. Germline-derived CDR1 and CDR2 are LNHDA and SQIVND (reference sequence). There are 12 residues in the CDR3. CDR3 residues: CASREGANVLTF. The CDR3 DNA reads as TGTGCCAGCAGGGAAGGGGCCAACGTCCTGACTTTC.

This chain connects TRBV5-1 to TRBJ1-1, with 7 bases fitting TRBD1. Trimming removed 0 bases from V and 5 bases from J; junction bases left unmatched: 4. The CDR3 is 14 residues long. Per the germline V gene, CDR1 is SGHRS and CDR2 is YFSETQ. CDR3 residues: CASSLVGGGTEAFF. In nucleotides, the CDR3 is TGCGCCAGCAGCTTGGTAGGGGGCGGGACTGAAGCTTTCTTT. The full variable domain, in which reference TRBV5-1 and TRBJ1-1 provide the parts outside the CDR3, is KAGVTQTPRYLIKTRGQQVTLSCSPISGHRSVSWYQQTPGQGLQFLFEYFSETQRNKGNFPGRFSGRQFSNSRSEMNVSTLELGDSALYLCASSLVGGGTEAFFGQGTRLTVV.

This chain connects TRBV6-6 to TRBJ2-5; 12 bases are a match to TRBD1. Germline V gene data show CDR1 as MNHNY and CDR2 as SVGAGI (reference sequence). V was pared by 5 bases and J by 5 bases, with 6 bases of the junction left unmatched. This CDR3 is 15 amino acids long. The CDR3 reads CASSDGTGGAETQYF. The CDR3 nucleotides are TGTGCCAGCAGTGACGGGACAGGGGGCGCCGAGACCCAGTACTTC.

The chain is built from TRBV7-9 and TRBJ2-7, with TRBD2 matching 8 bases. CDR3 length equals 15 residues. The ends lost 7 bases at V and 0 bases at J; junction bases unmatched: 8. Per the germline V gene, CDR1 is SEHNR and CDR2 is FQNEAQ (reference sequence). The CDR3, as DNA: TGTGCCAGCACCCCCCGGGGGGGAAGCTCCTACGAGCAGTACTTC. Translated: CASTPRGGSSYEQYF.

CDR3 sequence: CASSQDGDTQYF. As DNA, the CDR3 is TGCGCCAGCAGCCAAGATGGAGATACGCAGTATTTT. The chain employs TRBV4-1 and TRBJ2-3; no firm D call. This CDR3 contains 12 residues. Germline assignment: CDR1 MGHRA and CDR2 YSYEKL. Between the trimmed V and J ends, which lost 0 bases and 5 bases, there was a span of 3 bases.

Worth noting for this clone: A read error may be the cause here, since a much bigger clone is one base away. Other DNA sequences in this sample translate to the same CDR3. The chain employs TRBV6-5 and TRBJ1-1; D not certain. Germline V CDR1 and CDR2: MNHEY, SVGAGI. V lost 6 bases and J 3 bases, leaving 8 bases between the germline ends. The CDR3 sequence is 12 residues long. The chain's CDR3 is CASSYGDTEAFF. The CDR3 coding sequence is TGTGCCAGCAGCTACGGGGACACTGAAGCTTTCTTT.

V gene TRBV9 combines with J gene TRBJ2-6; D gene uncertain. V shed 1 base and J shed 1 base, with 6 bases lying between them. There are 15 residues in the CDR3. Germline loops: CDR1 SGDLS, CDR2 YYNGEE. The CDR3 loop is CASSVNPSGANVLTF. CDR3 DNA: TGTGCCAGCAGCGTAAATCCTTCTGGGGCCAACGTCCTGACTTTC.

This chain links TRBV27 with TRBJ2-2, with a tentative D call TRBD2 (5 bases). Germline lookup yields CDR1 MNHEY and CDR2 SMNVEV (reference sequence). Trimming shortened V by 2 bases and J by 9 bases, and 16 bases separated the two germline ends. The CDR3 spans 15 residues. The CDR3 region has the DNA TGTGCCAGCAGTTTAGGAGGACTGCTAGGTCGGGAGCTGTTTTTT. This gives the protein CASSLGGLLGRELFF.

The CDR3 coding sequence is TGTGCCAGCAGTTCCTCCATGGGGGCTACCAATGAGCAGTTCTTC. Encoded protein: CASSSSMGATNEQFF. The rearrangement uses TRBV27 and TRBJ2-1; a weak D match, TRBD1 (6 bases). The length of the CDR3 is 15 residues. Germline V gene lookup returns CDR1 MNHEY and CDR2 SMNVEV (reference sequence). V was shortened by 4 bases and J by 6 bases, with 16 bases between the two germline ends.

This clone was detected only once. The gene calls are TRBV13 and TRBJ2-7; either TRBD1 or TRBD2 may fit D (6 bases each). The CDR3 is 16 amino acids. Trimming took 2 bases from V and 10 from J, leaving 24 bases between them. Germline V lookup: CDR1 PRHDT, CDR2 FYEKMQ (reference sequence). CDR3 sequence reads: CASSLRGAELLGRQYF. For the CDR3, the DNA is TGTGCCAGCAGCTTAAGGGGGGCGGAGTTATTGGGTCGCCAGTACTTC.

V gene TRBV15 combines with J gene TRBJ2-7; D possibly corresponds to TRBD2 (6 bases). V shed 4 bases and J shed 3 bases, with 16 bases lying between them. Germline V lookup: CDR1 LNHNV, CDR2 YYDKDF (reference sequence). The length of the CDR3 is 15 residues. In DNA form, the CDR3 reads TGTGCCACCAGCATCTTCGCGGGGAGAGGCTACGAGCAGTACTTC. This sequence encodes CATSIFAGRGYEQYF.

The chain couples TRBV13 to TRBJ1-3, with unresolved D. There are 11 residues in the CDR3. Between the trimmed V and J ends, which lost 5 bases and 5 bases, there was a span of 4 bases. Germline CDR1 PRHDT, CDR2 FYEKMQ (reference sequence). Here the CDR3 DNA reads TGTGCCAGCAGCCCCAGAAACACCATATATTTT. Translation gives CASSPRNTIYF.

This chain links TRBV9 with TRBJ1-4; TRBD1 aligns across 10 bases. CDR1 SGDLS and CDR2 YYNGEE come from the germline V gene. V trimming: 4 bases; J trimming: 6 bases; junction bases outside the gene matches: 6. The CDR3 contains 15 residues. CDR3 residues: CASSPAGTGDEKLFF. The CDR3 DNA is TGTGCCAGCAGCCCCGCCGGGACAGGGGATGAAAAACTGTTTTTT. The variable domain in full, completed from reference TRBV9 and TRBJ1-4, reads DSGVTQTPKHLITATGQRVTLRCSPRSGDLSVYWYQQSLDQGLQFLIQYYNGEERAKGNILERFSAQQFPDLHSELNLSSLELGDSALYFCASSPAGTGDEKLFFGSGTQLSVL.

The rearrangement links TRBV4-1 to TRBJ1-1, with no clear D. Germline V lookup: CDR1 MGHRA, CDR2 YSYEKL. CDR3 length: 13 amino acids. V lost 0 bases to trimming and J lost 1 base, with 3 bases between them. The CDR3 protein is CASSQERNTEAFF. CDR3 coding DNA: TGCGCCAGCAGCCAAGAGCGGAACACTGAAGCTTTCTTT.

This clone was counted only a few times. The chain couples TRBV7-9 to TRBJ1-5; D possibly corresponds to TRBD1 (5 bases). Germline V CDR1 and CDR2: SEHNR, FQNEAQ (reference sequence). The V gene lost 4 bases and the J gene lost 4 bases, with 11 bases spanning the gap. The CDR3 spans 14 residues. CDR3 coding DNA: TGTGCCAGCAGCTCGCTCCAGGGAAATCAGCCCCAGCATTTT. This encodes CASSSLQGNQPQHF.

The J gene is TRBJ1-5, the V gene TRBV28; the D is unclear. The CDR3 length is 13 residues. V was trimmed by 6 bases and J by 7 bases, leaving 13 bases between them. CDR1 MDHEN and CDR2 SYDVKM come from the germline V gene. The CDR3 DNA reads as TGTGCCAGCAGCAGGCCTGGACGACAGCCCCAGCATTTT. It codes for CASSRPGRQPQHF.

The chain has TRBV18 and TRBJ2-5; 7 bases agree with TRBD2. This CDR3 region has 15 residues. CDR1 is KGHSH, CDR2 LQKENI, per germline. The V segment lost 3 bases and the J segment 2 bases; nucleotides outside the gene matches: 6. The CDR3 loop is CASSPPRGEQETQYF. In DNA, the CDR3 is TGTGCCAGCTCACCTCCCCGGGGGGAGCAAGAGACCCAGTACTTC.

The chain carries TRBV7-3 and TRBJ2-1; TRBD2 matches at 15 bases. V lost 3 bases to trimming and J lost 1 base; unmatched junction nucleotides: 4. This CDR3 spans 18 amino acids. From germline, CDR1 is SGHTA and CDR2 FQGTGA. CDR3 residues: CASSLGLAGGPSYNEQFF. The CDR3 DNA follows: TGTGCCAGCAGCTTGGGACTAGCGGGGGGTCCTTCCTACAATGAGCAGTTCTTC.

This clone was seen only once. The V gene is TRBV5-4, the J gene TRBJ1-3; no reliable D call. The CDR3 extends over 13 amino acids. Trimming pared 2 bases from V and 7 bases from J, leaving 10 bases between. Looked up from germline, CDR1 is SGHNT and CDR2 is YYREEE (reference sequence). This CDR3 reads CASSFESPNTIYF. The CDR3 bases are TGTGCCAGCAGCTTTGAGTCCCCGAACACCATATATTTT.

The chain joins TRBV9 to TRBJ1-1; possibly TRBD1 for D (6 bases). The V end lost 4 bases, the J end lost 4 bases, and 17 bases lay between the germline ends. Germline-derived CDR1 and CDR2 are SGDLS and YYNGEE. This CDR3 has 15 amino acids. CDR3: CASSPWGQGATEAFF. The CDR3 DNA reads as TGTGCCAGCAGCCCGTGGGGGCAAGGTGCCACTGAAGCTTTCTTT. The whole variable domain, remainder taken from reference TRBV9 and TRBJ1-1, is DSGVTQTPKHLITATGQRVTLRCSPRSGDLSVYWYQQSLDQGLQFLIQYYNGEERAKGNILERFSAQQFPDLHSELNLSSLELGDSALYFCASSPWGQGATEAFFGQGTRLTVV.

The genes are TRBV27 and TRBJ1-1; no clear D. V lost 2 bases, J lost 0 bases, and 7 bases lay in between. CDR1 and CDR2 from the germline V gene are MNHEY and SMNVEV (reference sequence). CDR3 length equals 14 residues. CDR3 DNA: TGTGCCAGCAGTTTAGGCGTCATGAACACTGAAGCTTTCTTT. This gives the protein CASSLGVMNTEAFF.

The chain couples TRBV19 to TRBJ1-1; a weak D match, TRBD1 (5 bases). Germline V gives CDR1 LNHDA, CDR2 SQIVND (reference sequence). This CDR3 is built from 14 residues. Trimming removed 7 bases at V and 0 bases at J, with 12 bases between. CDR3 amino acids: CASTRQTMNTEAFF. CDR3 bases: TGTGCCAGTACCAGACAGACAATGAACACTGAAGCTTTCTTT.

This clone has a single count. The chain recombines TRBV6-5 with TRBJ2-5; possible D gene TRBD1, 6 bases. The germline CDR1 and CDR2 sequences are MNHEY and SVGAGI. The CDR3 is 15 amino acids. V lost 2 bases, J lost 3 bases, and 13 bases lay in between. The CDR3 DNA reads as TGTGCCAGCAGTTACGGGGGCGGACTCGAAGAGACCCAGTACTTC. Protein sequence: CASSYGGGLEETQYF.

The CDR3 sequence: CASSQDPAGPGAVGTDTQYF. The CDR3 coding sequence is TGCGCCAGCAGCCAAGATCCGGCTGGGCCGGGGGCGGTGGGGACAGATACGCAGTATTTT. V and J are TRBV4-3 and TRBJ2-3; D may match TRBD1 or TRBD2 (6 bases each). Between the trimmed V and J ends, which lost 0 bases and 3 bases, there was a span of 25 bases. Germline CDR1 is LGHNA and CDR2 is YSLEER. The CDR3 is 20 amino acids.

The rearrangement uses TRBV7-3 and TRBJ1-3; D not resolved. CDR1 and CDR2 from the germline V gene are SGHTA and FQGTGA. This CDR3 is 14 amino acids long. Between the trimmed V and J ends, which lost 5 bases and 0 bases, there was a span of 8 bases. CDR3 residues: CASSLGRSGNTIYF. Here the CDR3 DNA reads TGTGCCAGCAGCCTCGGACGCTCTGGAAACACCATATATTTT.

This chain links TRBV13 with TRBJ2-3; 9 bases line up with TRBD1. V lost 1 base and J lost 8; bases outside the gene matches: 7. Germline CDR1 PRHDT, CDR2 FYEKMQ (reference sequence). The length of the CDR3 is 15 residues. DNA of the CDR3: TGTGCCAGCAGCTTAGAGTCCGGACAGGGGCCTACGCAGTATTTT. Its protein product is CASSLESGQGPTQYF.

The V and J genes are TRBV7-2 and TRBJ1-2, with TRBD1 identical over 7 bases. V shed 5 bases, J shed 6 bases, and the junction held 6 bases outside the gene matches. The CDR3 is 13 residues long. The germline V gene encodes CDR1 SGHTA and CDR2 FQGNSA. This chain's CDR3 is CASSPGGENGYTF. CDR3 nucleotides: TGTGCCAGCAGCCCAGGGGGAGAGAATGGCTACACCTTC.

The chain carries TRBV6-5 and TRBJ2-7; 8 bases match TRBD2. V lost 5 bases, J lost 7 bases, and 10 bases stayed unmatched. Germline assignment: CDR1 MNHEY and CDR2 SVGAGI. The CDR3 is made up of 14 amino acids. The CDR3 DNA reads TGTGCCAGCAGTCTATTAGCGGGGCTGGGGGAGCAGTACTTC. Translation gives CASSLLAGLGEQYF.

Note on this clone: The junction shows a germline mismatch at one end, possibly a read error. The chain has TRBV9 and TRBJ2-3, with D possibly matching TRBD1 (7 bases). The CDR3 has 14 amino acids. Germline-derived CDR1 and CDR2 are SGDLS and YYNGEE. CDR3 DNA: TGTGCCAGCAGCGTAGGACAGGGAGGTAGTCCGTATAATTTT. Its translation: CASSVGQGGSPYNF.